This T cell receptor (beta chain) was observed in a study of neurological immune-mediated disorders. CDR3 length equals 14 residues. Germline V gene lookup returns CDR1 DFQATT and CDR2 SNEGSKA (reference sequence). V trimming: 3 bases; J trimming: 9 bases; junction bases outside the gene matches: 5. Findings and caveats of the study: The absence of any CDR3 amino acid sequence shared by expanded clones across subjects suggests that repertoires were private in all groups.

This clonotype has a count of ten or more. The target antigen is unknown. Every sequencing run drew on 15-18 subjects and yielded over 200 million TCR-beta sequences. TCRdb itself ran the 5' RACE reads through MiXCR, one entry per CDR3 protein. The repertoire holds 45,000 to 55,000 distinct CDR3 sequences, with approximately 3.9% as singletons. Sequenced sample: PBMCs. The source is a man aged 55 to 70 with multiple sclerosis. This sequence joins TRBV20-1 and TRBJ2-1, with 13 bases matching TRBD2. CDR3 protein: CSASTSGGASEQFF. CDR3 bases: TGCAGTGCTAGTACTAGCGGGGGGGCCTCTGAGCAGTTCTTC.